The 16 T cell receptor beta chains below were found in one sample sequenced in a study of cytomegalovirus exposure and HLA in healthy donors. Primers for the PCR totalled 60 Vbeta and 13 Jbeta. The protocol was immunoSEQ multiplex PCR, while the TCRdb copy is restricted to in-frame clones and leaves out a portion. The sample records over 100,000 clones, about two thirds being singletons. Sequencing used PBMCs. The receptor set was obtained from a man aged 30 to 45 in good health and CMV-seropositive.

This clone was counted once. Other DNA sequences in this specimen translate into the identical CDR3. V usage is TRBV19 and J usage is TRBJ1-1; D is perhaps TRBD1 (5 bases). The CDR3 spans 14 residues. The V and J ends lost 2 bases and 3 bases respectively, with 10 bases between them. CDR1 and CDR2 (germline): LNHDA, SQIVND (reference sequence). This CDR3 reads CASSIPGLYTEAFF. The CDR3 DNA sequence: TGTGCCAGTAGTATACCAGGGTTATACACTGAAGCTTTCTTT.

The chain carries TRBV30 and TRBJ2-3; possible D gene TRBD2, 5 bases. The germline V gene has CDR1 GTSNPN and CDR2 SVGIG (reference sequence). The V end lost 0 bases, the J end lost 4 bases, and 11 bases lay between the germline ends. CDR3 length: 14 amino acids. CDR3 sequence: CAWSVRLAADTQYF. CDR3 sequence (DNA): TGTGCCTGGAGTGTAAGGCTAGCAGCAGATACGCAGTATTTT.

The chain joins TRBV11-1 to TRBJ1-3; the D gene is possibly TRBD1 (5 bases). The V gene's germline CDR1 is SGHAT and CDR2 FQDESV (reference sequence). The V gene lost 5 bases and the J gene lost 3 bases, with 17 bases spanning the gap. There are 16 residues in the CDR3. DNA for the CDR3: TGTGCCAGCAGCAACGATCTCCGGGACTATGGAAACACCATATATTTT. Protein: CASSNDLRDYGNTIYF.

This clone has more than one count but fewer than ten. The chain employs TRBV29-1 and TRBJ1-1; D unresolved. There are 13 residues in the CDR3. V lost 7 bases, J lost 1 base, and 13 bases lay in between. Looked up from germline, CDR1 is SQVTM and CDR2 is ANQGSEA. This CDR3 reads CSARVGWNTEAFF. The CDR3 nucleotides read TGCAGCGCCCGGGTCGGTTGGAACACTGAAGCTTTCTTT. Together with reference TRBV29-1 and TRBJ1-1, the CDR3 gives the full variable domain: SAVISQKPSRDICQRGTSLTIQCQVDSQVTMMFWYRQQPGQSLTLIATANQGSEATYESGFVIDKFPISRPNLTFSTLTVSNMSPEDSSIYLCSARVGWNTEAFFGQGTRLTVV.

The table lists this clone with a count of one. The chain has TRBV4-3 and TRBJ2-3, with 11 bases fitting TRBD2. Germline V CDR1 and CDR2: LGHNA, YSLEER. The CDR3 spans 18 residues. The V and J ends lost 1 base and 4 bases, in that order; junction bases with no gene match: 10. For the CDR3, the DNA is TGCGCCAGCAGCCAAGGAGGACTAGCGGGTCGTAATGCAGATACGCAGTATTTT. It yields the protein CASSQGGLAGRNADTQYF.

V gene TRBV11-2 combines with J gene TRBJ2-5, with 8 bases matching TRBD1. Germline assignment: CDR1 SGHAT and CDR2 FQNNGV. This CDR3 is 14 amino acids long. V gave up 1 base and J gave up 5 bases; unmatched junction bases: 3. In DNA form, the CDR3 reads TGTGCCAGCAGCTTAGCCCCAGGGGGCGAGACCCAGTACTTC. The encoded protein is CASSLAPGGETQYF.

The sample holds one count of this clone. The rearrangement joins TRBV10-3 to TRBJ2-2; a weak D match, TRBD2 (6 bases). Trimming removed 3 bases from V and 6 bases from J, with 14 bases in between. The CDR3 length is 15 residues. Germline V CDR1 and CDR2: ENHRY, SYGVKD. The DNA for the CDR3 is TGTGCCATCAGTGACGGCGGGATGTCGGCCGGGGAGCTGTTTTTT. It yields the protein CAISDGGMSAGELFF.

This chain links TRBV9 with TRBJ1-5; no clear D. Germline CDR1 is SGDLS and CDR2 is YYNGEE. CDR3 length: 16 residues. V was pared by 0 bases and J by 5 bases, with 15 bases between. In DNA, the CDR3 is TGTGCCAGCAGCGTAGGGGCAGGAGGACCCCATCAGCCCCAGCATTTT. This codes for CASSVGAGGPHQPQHF. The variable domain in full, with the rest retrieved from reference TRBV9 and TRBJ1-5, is DSGVTQTPKHLITATGQRVTLRCSPRSGDLSVYWYQQSLDQGLQFLIQYYNGEERAKGNILERFSAQQFPDLHSELNLSSLELGDSALYFCASSVGAGGPHQPQHFGDGTRLSIL.

The CDR3 coding sequence is TGTGCCAGCAGTCTATCTACAGGGGCGGATCAGCCCCAGCATTTT. This codes for CASSLSTGADQPQHF. The chain has TRBV6-5 and TRBJ1-5; 7 bases agree with TRBD1. The V gene end was trimmed by 5 bases and the J gene end by 5 bases; junction bases not matched to a gene: 9. Germline CDR1 and CDR2: MNHEY and SVGAGI. This CDR3 comprises 15 residues.

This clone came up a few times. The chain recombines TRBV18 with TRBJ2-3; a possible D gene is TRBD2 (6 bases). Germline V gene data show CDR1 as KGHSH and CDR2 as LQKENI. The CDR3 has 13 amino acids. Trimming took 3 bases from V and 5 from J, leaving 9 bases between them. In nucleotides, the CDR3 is TGTGCCAGCTCACCGATCGGGGGAGATACGCAGTATTTT. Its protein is CASSPIGGDTQYF.

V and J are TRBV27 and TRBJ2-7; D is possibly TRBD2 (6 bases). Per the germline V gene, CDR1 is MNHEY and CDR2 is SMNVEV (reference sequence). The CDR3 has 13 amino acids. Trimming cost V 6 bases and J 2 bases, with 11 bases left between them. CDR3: CASSHGSTYEQYV. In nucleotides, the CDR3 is TGTGCCAGCAGCCACGGGAGTACCTACGAGCAGTACGTC.

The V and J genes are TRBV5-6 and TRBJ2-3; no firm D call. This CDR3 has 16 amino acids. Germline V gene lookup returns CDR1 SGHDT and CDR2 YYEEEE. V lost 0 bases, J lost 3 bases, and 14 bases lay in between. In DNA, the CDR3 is TGTGCCAGCAGCTTGGATGAGGTCTTGAAAACAGATACGCAGTATTTT. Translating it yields CASSLDEVLKTDTQYF.

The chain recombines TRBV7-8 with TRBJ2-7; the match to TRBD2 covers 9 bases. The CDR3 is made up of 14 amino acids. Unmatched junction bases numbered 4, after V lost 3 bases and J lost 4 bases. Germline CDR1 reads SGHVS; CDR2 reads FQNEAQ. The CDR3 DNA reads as TGTGCCAGCAGCTTGGCGGGGGGGTATTACGAGCAGTACTTC. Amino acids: CASSLAGGYYEQYF.

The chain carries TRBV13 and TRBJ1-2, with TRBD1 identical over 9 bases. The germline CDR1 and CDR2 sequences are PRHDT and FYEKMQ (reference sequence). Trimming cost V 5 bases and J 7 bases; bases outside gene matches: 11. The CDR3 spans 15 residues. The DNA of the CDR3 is TGTGCCAGCAGCCCCTACCGACAGGGGGAGGGTGGCTACACCTTC. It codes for CASSPYRQGEGGYTF.

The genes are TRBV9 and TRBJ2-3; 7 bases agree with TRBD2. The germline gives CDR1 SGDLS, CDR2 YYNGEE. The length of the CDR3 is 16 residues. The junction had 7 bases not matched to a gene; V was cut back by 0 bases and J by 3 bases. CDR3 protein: CASSVGVGRGTDTQYF. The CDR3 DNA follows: TGTGCCAGCAGCGTAGGAGTCGGGCGGGGGACAGATACGCAGTATTTT.

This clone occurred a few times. The CDR3 here is CASSIDRGRGTEAFF. DNA for the CDR3: TGTGCCAGTAGTATAGACAGGGGGCGCGGAACTGAAGCTTTCTTT. V gene TRBV19 combines with J gene TRBJ1-1, with 8 nucleotides matching TRBD1. J lost 5 bases, V lost 0 bases, and 5 bases had no gene match. Germline CDR1 is LNHDA and CDR2 is SQIVND (reference sequence). The CDR3 spans 15 residues.